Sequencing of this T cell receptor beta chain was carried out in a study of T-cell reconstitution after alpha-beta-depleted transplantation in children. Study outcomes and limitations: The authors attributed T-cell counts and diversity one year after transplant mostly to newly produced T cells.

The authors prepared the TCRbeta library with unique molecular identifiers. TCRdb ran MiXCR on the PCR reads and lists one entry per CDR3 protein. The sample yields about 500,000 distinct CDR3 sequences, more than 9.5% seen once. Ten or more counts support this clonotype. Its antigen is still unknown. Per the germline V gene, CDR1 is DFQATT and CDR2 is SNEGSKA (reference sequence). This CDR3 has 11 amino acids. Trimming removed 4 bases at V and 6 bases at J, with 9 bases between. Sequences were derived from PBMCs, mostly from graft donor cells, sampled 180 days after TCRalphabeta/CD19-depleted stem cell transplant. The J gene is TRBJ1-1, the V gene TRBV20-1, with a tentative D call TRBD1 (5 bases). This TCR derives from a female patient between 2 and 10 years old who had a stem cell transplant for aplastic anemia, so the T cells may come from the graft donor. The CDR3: CSAKGIPEAFF. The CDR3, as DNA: TGCAGTGCTAAGGGGATCCCTGAAGCTTTCTTT.